This TCR beta chain originates from a study of blood T cells in healthy people across ages. With a J-beta primer mix and a sample-barcoded 5' primer, a second PCR ran about 7 to 12 cycles. TCRdb called the 5' RACE reads again in MiXCR, with one record for every CDR3 protein. The sample includes about 1.4 million distinct CDR3 sequences, 59% of them seen just once. Total RNA amounts of at least 6 micrograms were extracted per sample. Germline V gives CDR1 MNHNY, CDR2 SVGAGI (reference sequence). The V and J ends lost 11 bases and 3 bases respectively, with 17 bases between them. The CDR3 runs to 14 residues. As regards this clonotype: Antigen specificity is unknown.

Points from the study as a whole: Observed TCR beta diversity showed a strong correlation with the percentage of naive T cells as measured by flow cytometry.

This TCR derives from a young man in good health. The sample consisted of blood. The rearrangement uses TRBV6-6 and TRBJ1-5, with TRBD1 as a possible D gene (6 bases). For the CDR3, the DNA is TGTGCCGGGTCTCCGGGACATAACAATCAGCCCCAGCATTTT. It yields the protein CAGSPGHNNQPQHF.